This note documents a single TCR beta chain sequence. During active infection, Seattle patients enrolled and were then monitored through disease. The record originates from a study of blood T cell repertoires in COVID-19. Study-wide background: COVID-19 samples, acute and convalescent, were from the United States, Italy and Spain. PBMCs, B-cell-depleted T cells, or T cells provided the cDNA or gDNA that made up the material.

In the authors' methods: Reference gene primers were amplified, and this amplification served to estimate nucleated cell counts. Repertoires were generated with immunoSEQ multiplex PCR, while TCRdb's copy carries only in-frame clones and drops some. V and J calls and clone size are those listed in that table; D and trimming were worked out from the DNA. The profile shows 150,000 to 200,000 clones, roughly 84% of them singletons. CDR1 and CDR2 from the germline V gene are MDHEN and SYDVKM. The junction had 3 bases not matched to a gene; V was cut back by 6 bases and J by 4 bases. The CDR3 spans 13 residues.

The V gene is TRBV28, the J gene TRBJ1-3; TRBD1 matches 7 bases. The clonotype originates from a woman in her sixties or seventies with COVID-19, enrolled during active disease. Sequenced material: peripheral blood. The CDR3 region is CASRVTGGNTIYF. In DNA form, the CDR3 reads TGTGCCAGCAGGGTGACAGGGGGAAACACCATATATTTT.